This TCR beta chain was recovered during a study of blood T cell repertoires in COVID-19. At the level of the study: PBMCs, B-cell-depleted T cells, or T cells were the source of the cDNA or gDNA that made up the material.

Assay used: immunoSEQ multiplex PCR; TCRdb lists only in-frame clones, some missing. The sample lists about 240,000 clones, 75% to 85% occurring once. The CDR3 has 15 amino acids. Trimming cost V 3 bases and J 5 bases, with 14 bases left between them. Per germline, CDR1 KGHSH and CDR2 LQKENI. This TCR came from a woman between 55 and 75 years old with active or convalescent COVID-19. The specimen sequenced was peripheral blood. The chain combines TRBV18 with TRBJ2-1, with D possibly matching TRBD2 (6 bases). In DNA form, the CDR3 reads TGTGCCAGCTCACCTAGGAGGGACCCCGACAATGAGCAGTTCTTC. This encodes CASSPRRDPDNEQFF.